A selection of T cell receptor beta chains follows, all from one sample in a study of monozygotic twins with inflammatory bowel disease. From its re-call of the 5' RACE reads, TCRdb lists each CDR3 protein once, without DNA. The data show hundreds of thousands of distinct CDR3 sequences, and the top ten clones hold approximately 5.9%. Input material: blood. The origin of the receptors is a human donor with ulcerative colitis or Crohn's disease, or a healthy co-twin of an affected twin (not recorded which). CDR3s include the opening cysteine and the closing phenylalanine or tryptophan.

j_call: TRBJ2-1; v_call: TRBV11-2; cdr3_aa: CASSLRPSGASSYNEQFF
j_call: TRBJ2-2; v_call: TRBV10-3; cdr3_aa: CAIREGTGANTGELFF
j_call: TRBJ2-2; v_call: TRBV9; cdr3_aa: CASSVRGQDTGELFF
j_call: TRBJ2-7; v_call: TRBV27; cdr3_aa: CASSPVGSKNNYEQYF
j_call: TRBJ2-1; v_call: TRBV6-1; cdr3_aa: CASRKDKSTGLNEQFF
j_call: TRBJ2-7; v_call: TRBV5-1; cdr3_aa: CASSLLFPGGIYEQYF
j_call: TRBJ2-5; v_call: TRBV5-1; cdr3_aa: CASSPGTGGRTQYF
j_call: TRBJ2-3; v_call: TRBV6-7; cdr3_aa: CASGTSGNVRYF
j_call: TRBJ1-4; v_call: TRBV7-2; cdr3_aa: CASSLLKGEGEKLFF
j_call: TRBJ2-1; v_call: TRBV6-2/TRBV6-3; cdr3_aa: CASSYSSQNEQFF
j_call: TRBJ2-3; v_call: TRBV5-1; cdr3_aa: CASSLGLADSTDTQYF
j_call: TRBJ1-5; v_call: TRBV28; cdr3_aa: CASSYRDRVNQPQHF
j_call: TRBJ2-7; v_call: TRBV7-9; cdr3_aa: CASSLAGETNQYF
j_call: TRBJ2-1; v_call: TRBV4-2; cdr3_aa: CASSPGGGREFNEQFF
j_call: TRBJ2-1; v_call: TRBV19; cdr3_aa: CASSSLVWNEQFF